A selection of T cell receptor beta chains follows, all from one sample in a study of CD8 T cells in ankylosing spondylitis. TCRdb used MiXCR to reprocess the 5' RACE reads, holding one entry per CDR3 protein. In the table there are about 170,000 distinct CDR3 sequences, 15% to 20% of which are singletons. Sequenced input: blood, either unsorted or a sorted T cell fraction (not recorded which). The receptors were sampled from a male donor with ankylosing spondylitis or in good health (not recorded which). Both conserved end residues are part of each CDR3. A D gene is named only where the DNA matches it firmly. Expanded clones get a size class; other rows say once, few or many, or leave the size out.

CDR3nt,CDR3aa,j_gene,d_gene,abundance,v_gene
TGTGCCAGCAGTAGAGGACTAGCGGGAGTTCGCTACAATGAGCAGTTCTTC,CASSRGLAGVRYNEQFF,TRBJ2-1,TRBD2,few,TRBV25-1
TGCGCCAGCAGCTTGGGAACTCGGGGACAGGAGGAGACCCAGTACTTC,CASSLGTRGQEETQYF,TRBJ2-5,TRBD1,NA,TRBV5-1
TGTGCCAGCAGCCAGCCCCCCGGGGAGCTGTTTTTT,CASSQPPGELFF,TRBJ2-2,NA,many,TRBV3-1
TGCGCCAGCAGCTTAGATGGGGGAAGCAATCAGCCCCAGCATTTT,CASSLDGGSNQPQHF,TRBJ1-5,NA,many,TRBV5-1
TGTGCCAGCAGGATTGGCCTAGCGAGAAAAGATACGCAGTATTTT,CASRIGLARKDTQYF,TRBJ2-3,NA,NA,TRBV13
TGTGCCAGTAGTCGCGGACCAAGGGAGACCCAGTACTTC,CASSRGPRETQYF,TRBJ2-5,NA,once,TRBV19
TGCGCCAGCAGGACGGAAGGGGAGAACTATGGCTACACCTTC,CASRTEGENYGYTF,TRBJ1-2,NA,NA,TRBV23-1
TGCAGTGCTAGAGCCGTGGGACAGGGATTGAACACTGAAGCTTTCTTT,CSARAVGQGLNTEAFF,TRBJ1-1,TRBD1,many,TRBV20-1
TGTGCCAGCACCCACGAATCGGGCGAGCAGTACTTC,CASTHESGEQYF,TRBJ2-7,NA,NA,TRBV6-6
TGCAGTGCTATTAGCCCTTCCTACGAGCAGTACTTC,CSAISPSYEQYF,TRBJ2-7,NA,NA,TRBV20-1
TGTGCCAGCAGCGTAACAACAGGGGAAGAGACCCAGTACTTC,CASSVTTGEETQYF,TRBJ2-5,TRBD1,many,TRBV9
TGTGCCAGCAGTTTTCCCCTTCAGGGGAACACCGGGGAGCTGTTTTTT,CASSFPLQGNTGELFF,TRBJ2-2,NA,many,TRBV28
TGTGCCAGCAGTTTAAGATTCCTGAATGAGCAGTTCTTC,CASSLRFLNEQFF,TRBJ2-1,NA,many,TRBV12-3/TRBV12-4
TGCGCCAGCAGTGAACGGGCAATCTATGGCTACACCTTC,CASSERAIYGYTF,TRBJ1-2,NA,many,TRBV10-2
TGTGTCAGCAGCCGGAGACAGGGCGGGGTGAACACTGAAGCTTTCTTT,CVSSRRQGGVNTEAFF,TRBJ1-1,TRBD1,NA,TRBV7-2
TGCACCAGCAGCCCCTACGAGCAGTACTTC,CTSSPYEQYF,TRBJ2-7,NA,NA,TRBV27
TGTGCCAGCAGCCAAGATTGGGAGCTGGATACGCAGTATTTT,CASSQDWELDTQYF,TRBJ2-3,NA,few,TRBV14
TGCGCCAGCAGCGCCTCACAGGTAATCCACGAGCAGTACTTC,CASSASQVIHEQYF,TRBJ2-7,NA,few,TRBV5-1
TGTGCCAGCAGCTCCTACACACGACAGGGGCGGGTCACCGGGGAGCTGTTTTTT,CASSSYTRQGRVTGELFF,TRBJ2-2,TRBD1,NA,TRBV5-6
TGTGCCAGCAGCTTAGTGGTTTGGCAGGAGCAGTTCTTC,CASSLVVWQEQFF,TRBJ2-1,NA,many,TRBV7-6
TGTGCCCGGAGAATTCTTTACTACGAGCAGTACTTC,CARRILYYEQYF,TRBJ2-7,NA,NA,TRBV21-1
TGTGCCAGCAGTTCCCGGACAGACAGGCAGAATCAGCCCCAGCATTTT,CASSSRTDRQNQPQHF,TRBJ1-5,NA,many,TRBV27
TGCAGTGCTAGACGACCTGCAGGTACGCAGTATTTT,CSARRPAGTQYF,TRBJ2-3,NA,NA,TRBV20-1
TGTGCCAGCAGAGACAGGGGATCCTTGGGCTCCTACAATGAGCAGTTCTTC,CASRDRGSLGSYNEQFF,TRBJ2-1,TRBD1,many,TRBV2
TGTGCCAGCAGTAAAACAGGACAGGGGGTTTACTCTGGGGCCAACGTCCTGACTTTC,CASSKTGQGVYSGANVLTF,TRBJ2-6,TRBD1,NA,TRBV28
TGCGCCAGCAGCACTGGTGGAGGGCGCGGGACTGAAGCTTTCTTT,CASSTGGGRGTEAFF,TRBJ1-1,NA,few,TRBV5-1
TGTGCCAGCAGTTTACACGGAAAGGTCGACTACGAGCAGTACTTC,CASSLHGKVDYEQYF,TRBJ2-7,NA,NA,TRBV12-3/TRBV12-4
TGTGCCAGCAGTCTCCATCATGCAAAGGGCACTGAAGCTTTCTTT,CASSLHHAKGTEAFF,TRBJ1-1,NA,NA,TRBV28
TGTGCCAGCAGTTACTCAAGCGGGAGCCTAAACATTCAGTACTTC,CASSYSSGSLNIQYF,TRBJ2-4,TRBD2,many,TRBV6-5